The source of this T cell receptor beta chain is a study of blood T cell repertoires in COVID-19. On the study more broadly: Researchers got acute and convalescent COVID-19 samples from the United States, Italy and Spain. The cDNA or gDNA used as material had been derived from T cells, B-cell-depleted T cells, or PBMCs.

The CDR3 is 18 residues long. With 7 bases clipped from V and 0 bases from J, the junction kept 15 bases outside the gene matches. Germline CDR1 and CDR2: SGDLS and YYNGEE. Source study methods: The assay estimated nucleated cells by amplifying reference gene primers. TCRdb keeps only in-frame clones here, not all; method: immunoSEQ multiplex PCR. Clone size and V and J calls were adopted from that table, with D and trimming inferred from the DNA. The sample holds more than 95,000 clones, just under 85% seen once. Concerning this clone itself: The same CDR3 can be traced to other DNA sequences in this sample.

Sequencing input: peripheral blood. The clonotype originates from a woman older than 75 with active or convalescent COVID-19. The J gene is TRBJ2-1, the V gene TRBV9, with 8 nucleotides matching TRBD2. CDR3 sequence: CASGPGLGGISSYNEQFF. CDR3 nucleotides: TGTGCCAGCGGACCGGGACTAGGTGGAATTAGCTCCTACAATGAGCAGTTCTTC.